This TCR beta chain was identified during a study of T cells in Graves' hyperthyroidism and ophthalmopathy. Study conclusions and caveats: In blood, most of the thyroid clonotypes expanded above 0.001 were also present. In simple terms, a model built on 13 V-J features told ophthalmopathy apart from stable hyperthyroidism.

Deletions cut 0 bases from V and 5 bases from J, with 10 bases between. The CDR3 is 15 residues long. Germline CDR1 is MNHNY and CDR2 is SVGAGI (reference sequence). Orbital computed tomography and thyroid ultrasound, together with serum TRAb and thyroxine and clinical symptoms, were used for diagnoses. Each 10 ml fresh peripheral blood draw supplied the PBMCs. RNA transcripts were the template for amplifying TCR beta CDR3 regions. HTBI primers drove first-round RT-PCR of the TCR CDR3. TCRdb used MiXCR to reprocess the multiplex PCR reads, holding one entry per CDR3 protein. Here the sample spans hundreds of thousands of distinct CDR3 sequences, roughly 15% being singletons. This clonotype has only a few counts. Its antigen is unknown.

This sequence was found in a woman between 25 and 40 years old with Graves' hyperthyroidism. This chain links TRBV6-6 with TRBJ1-4, with D hard to call. The material sequenced was blood. CDR3 residues: CASSYSRALNEKLFF. CDR3 nucleotide sequence: TGTGCCAGCAGTTACTCTCGGGCGTTAAATGAAAAACTGTTTTTT.